This T cell receptor (beta chain) is drawn from a study of blood T cell repertoires in COVID-19. Study background: PBMCs, B-cell-depleted T cells, or T cells were the source of the cDNA or gDNA that made up the material.

In the authors' methods: Amplifying reference gene primers gave estimates of nucleated cell counts. The data were produced by immunoSEQ multiplex PCR, yet TCRdb's version contains in-frame clones alone and is incomplete. D and trimming come from the DNA, and the V and J calls and clone size come from that table. The table includes about 200,000 clones, about 88% detected once. There are 13 residues in the CDR3. The germline V gene encodes CDR1 SEHNR and CDR2 FQNEAQ (reference sequence). Those enrolled in Seattle joined during active infection and were followed longitudinally afterward. This TCR was recovered from a man aged 50 or older with COVID-19, enrolled during active disease. The rearrangement joins TRBV7-9 to TRBJ2-1; 10 bases align to TRBD1. The sample consisted of peripheral blood. The CDR3 sequence is CASRDRGDNEQFF. CDR3 nucleotide sequence: TGTGCGTCACGGGACAGGGGTGACAATGAGCAGTTCTTC.